This is a list of T cell receptor beta chains from one sample in a study of sequential checkpoint blockade in melanoma. The method was immunoSEQ multiplex PCR; TCRdb's version includes in-frame clones alone and lacks a portion of them. The data contain under 550 clones, roughly 25% of them singletons. Sequenced material: tumor tissue (inferred from file names), taken from a patient given nivolumab and ipilimumab in sequence. The source of these receptors is a human donor with melanoma. Each CDR3 is given with its conserved first and last residue. D genes are given only for firm matches. Only part of the rows carry a size: once, few, many, or a class if the clone is expanded.

NA,large,TRBJ1-1,TRBV11-3,CASSLDSMNTEAFF,TGTGCCAGCAGCTTAGACAGCATGAACACTGAAGCTTTCTTT
TRBD2,NA,TRBJ2-3,TRBV6-8,CASSNGGAVTDTQYF,TGTGCCAGCAGTAACGGGGGGGCGGTCACAGATACGCAGTATTTT
TRBD1,medium-sized,TRBJ1-6,TRBV11-3,CASSADRGNSPLHF,TGTGCCAGCAGCGCCGACAGGGGAAATTCACCCCTCCACTTT
NA,NA,TRBJ1-6,TRBV6-8,CASTLAGDYNSPLHF,TGTGCCAGCACTCTCGCCGGAGATTATAATTCACCCCTCCACTTT
NA,NA,TRBJ2-1,TRBV6-1,CASSEGQVYNEQFF,TGTGCCAGCAGTGAAGGACAGGTCTACAATGAGCAGTTCTTC
NA,medium-sized,TRBJ2-7,TRBV11-3,CASSWDEKGHSYEQYF,TGTGCCAGCAGCTGGGATGAGAAGGGACATAGCTACGAGCAGTACTTC
TRBD1,few,TRBJ1-1,TRBV18,CASSPDRKGTEAFF,TGTGCCAGCTCACCGGACAGGAAGGGAACTGAAGCTTTCTTT
NA,medium-sized,TRBJ1-3,TRBV11-3,CASSHYRDLSGNTIYF,TGTGCCAGCAGCCACTACCGGGACTTGTCAGGAAACACCATATATTTT
TRBD2,medium-sized,TRBJ2-1,TRBV11-3,CASSYEAGGQSEQFF,TGTGCCAGCAGCTACGAAGCGGGGGGGCAATCTGAGCAGTTCTTC
NA,few,TRBJ2-5,TRBV9,CASSGMWETQYF,TGTGCCAGCAGCGGGATGTGGGAGACCCAGTACTTC
NA,large,TRBJ1-1,TRBV11-3,CASSLELGKGNTEAFF,TGTGCCAGCAGCTTAGAATTGGGAAAGGGGAACACTGAAGCTTTCTTT
NA,medium-sized,TRBJ2-2,TRBV11-3,CASSLALSTGELFF,TGTGCCAGCAGCTTGGCACTATCCACCGGGGAGCTGTTTTTT
TRBD1,NA,TRBJ1-1,TRBV19,CASSVTGQDEAFF,TGTGCCAGTAGTGTAACTGGACAGGATGAAGCTTTCTTT
NA,few,TRBJ1-5,TRBV19,CANADGLHPQPQHF,TGTGCCAACGCGGACGGACTCCATCCTCAGCCCCAGCATTTT
NA,NA,TRBJ2-4,TRBV9,CASRASVPGNIQYF,TGTGCCAGCAGGGCTTCAGTACCGGGTAACATTCAGTACTTC
NA,NA,TRBJ2-5,TRBV19,CASSIGRNQETQYF,TGTGCCAGTAGTATAGGTAGGAACCAAGAGACCCAGTACTTC
TRBD1,NA,TRBJ2-7,TRBV18,CASSRTGQGEQYF,TGTGCCAGCTCTCGGACAGGGCAGGGCGAGCAGTACTTC
TRBD1,medium-sized,TRBJ2-1,TRBV11-3,CASSPDRGHTNEQFF,TGTGCCAGCAGCCCGGACAGGGGCCACACCAATGAGCAGTTCTTC
NA,NA,TRBJ2-1,TRBV19,CASSIAGQLNEQFF,TGTGCCAGTAGTATAGCAGGACAACTCAATGAGCAGTTCTTC
NA,medium-sized,TRBJ2-6,TRBV11-3,CASSSAGISGANVLTF,TGTGCCAGCAGCTCTGCAGGGATCTCTGGGGCCAACGTCCTGACTTTC
NA,medium-sized,TRBJ2-5,TRBV11-3,CASSLGLGGLRTQYF,TGTGCCAGCAGCTTAGGATTGGGGGGGCTAAGGACCCAGTACTTC
NA,NA,TRBJ1-1,TRBV5-1,CASSLRYRGYTEAFF,TGCGCCAGCAGCTTGAGATACCGGGGCTACACTGAAGCTTTCTTT
TRBD1,NA,TRBJ2-2,TRBV25-1,CASSRQGANTGELFF,TGTGCCAGCAGCCGACAGGGCGCGAACACCGGGGAGCTGTTTTTT
TRBD1,few,TRBJ2-7,TRBV6-8,CASSRTGWEQYF,TGTGCCAGCAGTAGGACAGGGTGGGAGCAGTACTTC
NA,few,TRBJ1-1,TRBV19,CASSIPPRAGNAEAFF,TGTGCCAGTAGTATCCCCCCCAGGGCAGGGAATGCTGAAGCTTTCTTT
TRBD1,few,TRBJ1-2,TRBV6-8,CASSYFGGTGGLNYGYTF,TGTGCCAGCAGTTACTTCGGGGGGACAGGGGGCCTTAACTATGGCTACACCTTC
TRBD2,NA,TRBJ2-1,TRBV5-1,CASRLRGGPYNEQFF,TGCGCCAGCAGGTTGCGGGGGGGCCCCTACAATGAGCAGTTCTTC
NA,once,TRBJ2-1,TRBV18,CASSPLANEQFF,TGTGCCAGCTCCCCCCTAGCGAATGAGCAGTTCTTC
NA,NA,TRBJ1-4,TRBV6-8,CASSDCPSLLVDNEKLFF,TGTGCCAGCAGTGACTGTCCAAGTCTACTAGTCGACAATGAAAAACTGTTTTTT